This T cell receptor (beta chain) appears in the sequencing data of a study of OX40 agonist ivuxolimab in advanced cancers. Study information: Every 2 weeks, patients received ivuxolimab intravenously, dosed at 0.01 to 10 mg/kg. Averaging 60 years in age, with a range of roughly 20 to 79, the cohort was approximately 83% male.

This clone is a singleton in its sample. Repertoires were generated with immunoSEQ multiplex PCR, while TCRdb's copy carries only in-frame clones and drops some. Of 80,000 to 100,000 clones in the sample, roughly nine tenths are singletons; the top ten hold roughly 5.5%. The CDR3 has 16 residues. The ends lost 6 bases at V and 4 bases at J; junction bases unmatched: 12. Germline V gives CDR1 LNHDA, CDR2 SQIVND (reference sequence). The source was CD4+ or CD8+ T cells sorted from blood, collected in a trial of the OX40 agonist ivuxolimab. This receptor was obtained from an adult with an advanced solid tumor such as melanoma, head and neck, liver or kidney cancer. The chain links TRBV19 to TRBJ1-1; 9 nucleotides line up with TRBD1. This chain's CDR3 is CASSRSTGQGGTEAFF. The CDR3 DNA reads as TGTGCCAGTAGCCGCTCCACGGGACAGGGAGGCACTGAAGCTTTCTTT.